Presented here are 20 T cell receptor beta chains from one specimen sequenced in a study of OX40 agonist ivuxolimab in advanced cancers. Libraries were prepared by immunoSEQ multiplex PCR; TCRdb keeps only in-frame clonotypes and omits some of them. The repertoire includes roughly 42,000 clones, around nine tenths of them detected once, and around an eighth sits in the top ten. The input for sequencing was CD4+ or CD8+ T cells sorted from blood, taken in a trial of the OX40 agonist ivuxolimab. These receptors came from an adult with an advanced solid tumor such as melanoma, head and neck, liver or kidney cancer.

This clone appeared a single time. The V and J genes are TRBV7-9 and TRBJ1-5; D is unclear. The V end lost 1 base, the J end lost 5 bases, and 3 bases lay between the germline ends. Germline V lookup: CDR1 SEHNR, CDR2 FQNEAQ (reference sequence). This CDR3 is built from 12 residues. CDR3 sequence: CASSLGDQPQHF. CDR3 bases: TGTGCCAGCAGCTTAGGCGATCAGCCCCAGCATTTT.

V and J are TRBV4-1 and TRBJ2-7; D unclear. Trimming took off 4 bases at V and 3 bases at J, with 16 bases between the two ends. This CDR3 spans 15 amino acids. Germline loops: CDR1 MGHRA, CDR2 YSYEKL. The chain's CDR3 is CASSPLPDKGYEQYF. CDR3 bases: TGCGCCAGCAGCCCTCTTCCGGATAAGGGCTACGAGCAGTACTTC.

The rearrangement joins TRBV5-5 to TRBJ1-4; 8 bases map to TRBD1. The germline CDR1 and CDR2 sequences are SGHKS and YYEKEE (reference sequence). This CDR3 has 17 residues. The trim removed 3 bases at V and 0 bases at J, leaving 7 bases unmatched. The CDR3 DNA is TGTGCCAGCAGCTCCGGGACAGGCGGACCAACTAATGAAAAACTGTTTTTT. Amino acid sequence: CASSSGTGGPTNEKLFF.

The rearrangement links TRBV25-1 to TRBJ1-2; 9 bases line up with TRBD1. V lost 1 base to trimming and J lost 4 bases; unmatched junction nucleotides: 7. Germline lookup yields CDR1 MGHDK and CDR2 SYGVNS. The CDR3 contains 16 residues. The CDR3 DNA reads TGTGCCAGCAGTGAATTCTGGAGGACAGGGGTCTATGGCTACACCTTC. The encoded protein is CASSEFWRTGVYGYTF.

The V gene is TRBV5-5, the J gene TRBJ2-7, with 9 bases aligning to TRBD1. The trim removed 0 bases at V and 2 bases at J, leaving 3 bases unmatched. CDR1 is SGHKS and CDR2 is YYEKEE in the germline V gene (reference sequence). The CDR3 is 15 amino acids. The CDR3 here is CASSLGGDRAYEQYF. CDR3 in DNA: TGTGCCAGCAGCTTGGGAGGGGACAGGGCCTACGAGCAGTACTTC.

This clone was seen a few times. The missing conserved phenylalanine or tryptophan at the end of this CDR3 makes a read error likely. The genes are TRBV2 and TRBJ1-6; D is ambiguous. The CDR3 contains 12 residues. The germline V gene encodes CDR1 SNHLY and CDR2 FYNNEI. V lost 6 bases and J lost 3, with 3 bases in between. CDR3 residues: CASSRYNSPLHL. Written as DNA, the CDR3 is TGTGCCAGCAGCCGCTATAATTCACCCCTCCACCTT.

The chain uses TRBV11-2 and TRBJ1-4, with D possibly being TRBD1 (5 bases). Germline V gives CDR1 SGHAT, CDR2 FQNNGV. V was trimmed by 7 bases and J by 10 bases, leaving 19 bases between them. The CDR3 is 14 residues long. CDR3 bases: TGTGCCAGCAACCTTGGGGCCCCCCTGGGAAAACTGTTTTTT. Translating gives CASNLGAPLGKLFF. Full variable domain (missing parts from reference TRBV11-2 and TRBJ1-4): EAGVAQSPRYKIIEKRQSVAFWCNPISGHATLYWYQQILGQGPKLLIQFQNNGVVDDSQLPKDRFSAERLKGVDSTLKIQPAKLEDSAVYLCASNLGAPLGKLFFGSGTQLSVL.

The V call is TRBV10-3, the J call TRBJ2-5; tentatively, D is TRBD2 (5 bases). Trimming took 2 bases from V and 1 from J, leaving 8 bases between them. The germline gives CDR1 ENHRY, CDR2 SYGVKD. CDR3 length equals 14 residues. Here the CDR3 reads CAISENGVQETQYF. As DNA, the CDR3 is TGTGCCATCAGTGAGAACGGGGTCCAAGAGACCCAGTACTTC.

Here the CDR3 reads CATGTGNTIYF. For the CDR3, the DNA is TGTGCCACCGGGACAGGAAACACCATATATTTT. This rearrangement joins TRBV5-6 to TRBJ1-3, with TRBD1 as a possible D gene (6 bases). V was shortened by 9 bases and J by 4 bases, with 8 bases between the two germline ends. Germline CDR1 and CDR2: SGHDT and YYEEEE. CDR3 length: 11 residues.

V and J are TRBV19 and TRBJ1-1; no reliable D call. Trimming removed 8 bases at V and 2 bases at J, with 15 bases between. Germline values: CDR1 LNHDA, CDR2 SQIVND (reference sequence). The CDR3 length is 14 residues. CDR3 nucleotide sequence: TGTGCCAGTGCCCCAGGACTTTTTAACACTGAAGCTTTCTTT. Its protein product is CASAPGLFNTEAFF.

This chain joins TRBV9 and TRBJ2-1, with TRBD2 matching 7 bases. The V and J ends lost 0 bases and 8 bases, in that order; junction bases with no gene match: 5. The V gene's germline CDR1 is SGDLS and CDR2 YYNGEE. The CDR3 totals 14 residues. This CDR3 is CASSVVMGGDEQFF. The DNA of the CDR3 is TGTGCCAGCAGCGTAGTTATGGGAGGGGATGAGCAGTTCTTC.

V and J are TRBV19 and TRBJ2-7, with D perhaps TRBD2 (6 bases). Germline V gene data show CDR1 as LNHDA and CDR2 as SQIVND (reference sequence). CDR3 length: 14 amino acids. The V end lost 10 bases, the J end lost 6 bases, and 22 bases lay between the germline ends. In nucleotides, the CDR3 is TGTGCCACCTACCCGCGGGACGGCGGTGGCGAGCAGTACTTC. It specifies CATYPRDGGGEQYF.

The chain is built from TRBV7-6 and TRBJ1-5, with 10 bases that match TRBD1. Losses at the gene ends were 4 bases for V and 6 bases for J; bases not matched to a gene: 3. This CDR3 is 14 amino acids long. Germline lookup yields CDR1 SGHVS and CDR2 FNYEAQ. DNA of the CDR3: TGTGCCAGCAGCTCCGGACAGGGGGGTCAGCCCCAGCATTTT. Translation gives CASSSGQGGQPQHF.

The chain joins TRBV27 to TRBJ2-6; 10 positions agree with TRBD1. CDR3 length: 16 residues. Germline lookup yields CDR1 MNHEY and CDR2 SMNVEV (reference sequence). Losses at the gene ends were 5 bases for V and 3 bases for J; bases not matched to a gene: 4. The CDR3 DNA sequence: TGTGCCAGCAGTCGACAGGGGGCGCGTGGGGCCAACGTCCTGACTTTC. Its translation: CASSRQGARGANVLTF.

This chain joins TRBV5-4 and TRBJ1-2; TRBD1 matches at 8 bases. The germline CDR1 and CDR2 sequences are SGHNT and YYREEE (reference sequence). CDR3 length: 14 residues. The V and J ends lost 1 base and 5 bases, in that order; junction bases with no gene match: 4. Written as DNA, the CDR3 is TGTGCCAGCAGCTTGTCGGACAGGGCATATGGCTACACCTTC. Its translation: CASSLSDRAYGYTF.

This clone was picked up one time. The V call is TRBV9, the J call TRBJ1-3; D ambiguous. The CDR3 has 16 residues. Trimming pared 0 bases from V and 0 bases from J, leaving 10 bases between. In germline, CDR1 is SGDLS, CDR2 YYNGEE. The CDR3 bases are TGTGCCAGCAGCGTAGATGGCGAAGGCTCTGGAAACACCATATATTTT. It encodes CASSVDGEGSGNTIYF.

The chain joins TRBV11-2 to TRBJ1-2; 7 bases align to TRBD1. Germline-derived CDR1 and CDR2 are SGHAT and FQNNGV. The CDR3 is made up of 15 amino acids. V lost 5 bases to trimming and J lost 7 bases; unmatched junction nucleotides: 13. The CDR3 here is CASSRGVGGAVGYTF. CDR3 in DNA: TGTGCCAGCAGCCGGGGCGTAGGGGGCGCGGTTGGCTACACCTTC.

This clone was counted between two and nine times. V and J are TRBV5-6 and TRBJ1-1; D is possibly TRBD1 (6 bases). CDR1 is SGHDT and CDR2 is YYEEEE in the germline V gene. The CDR3 has 13 amino acids. The germline V and J ends were trimmed by 4 bases and 10 bases, with 17 bases remaining between them. This chain's CDR3 is CASSTKTGSGAFF. The CDR3 bases are TGTGCCAGCAGCACCAAGACAGGTTCCGGAGCTTTCTTT. The full variable domain, in which reference TRBV5-6 and TRBJ1-1 provide the parts outside the CDR3, is DAGVTQSPTHLIKTRGQQVTLRCSPKSGHDTVSWYQQALGQGPQFIFQYYEEEERQRGNFPDRFSGHQFPNYSSELNVNALLLGDSALYLCASSTKTGSGAFFGQGTRLTVV.

The chain is built from TRBV5-4 and TRBJ2-3, with 10 bases that match TRBD2. The CDR3 consists of 15 residues. The junction had 4 bases not matched to a gene; V was cut back by 3 bases and J by 3 bases. Germline V CDR1 and CDR2: SGHNT, YYREEE (reference sequence). CDR3 amino acids: CASSSGLAITDTQYF. The CDR3, as DNA: TGTGCCAGCAGCTCGGGACTAGCGATAACAGATACGCAGTATTTT.

The chain has TRBV13 and TRBJ2-1; D might be TRBD1 or TRBD2, each matching 5 bases. Trimming took off 7 bases at V and 7 bases at J, with 14 bases between the two ends. Per germline, CDR1 PRHDT and CDR2 FYEKMQ (reference sequence). CDR3 size: 13 residues. In DNA form, the CDR3 reads TGTGCCAGCACCGGGACCTTACGGAATGAGCAGTTCTTC. Protein sequence: CASTGTLRNEQFF.